This T cell receptor beta chain stems from a study of control samples from healthy donors and cancer patients. The method was immunoSEQ multiplex PCR; TCRdb's version includes in-frame clones alone and lacks a portion of them. The sample includes 110,000 to 150,000 clones, 90% to 95% of them seen just once. The sequencing input was blood. The TCR sequence derives from a man between 40 and 49 years old in good health.

CDR3 region: CASSDNGVLRPYEQYF. In nucleotides, the CDR3 is TGTGCCAGCAGTGACAACGGGGTTTTACGACCCTACGAGCAGTACTTC. The V and J genes are TRBV6-4 and TRBJ2-7; D might be TRBD2 (5 bases). Per the germline V gene, CDR1 is MRHNA and CDR2 is SNTAGT. Between the trimmed V and J ends, which lost 2 bases and 2 bases, there was a span of 16 bases. The CDR3 is made up of 16 amino acids.